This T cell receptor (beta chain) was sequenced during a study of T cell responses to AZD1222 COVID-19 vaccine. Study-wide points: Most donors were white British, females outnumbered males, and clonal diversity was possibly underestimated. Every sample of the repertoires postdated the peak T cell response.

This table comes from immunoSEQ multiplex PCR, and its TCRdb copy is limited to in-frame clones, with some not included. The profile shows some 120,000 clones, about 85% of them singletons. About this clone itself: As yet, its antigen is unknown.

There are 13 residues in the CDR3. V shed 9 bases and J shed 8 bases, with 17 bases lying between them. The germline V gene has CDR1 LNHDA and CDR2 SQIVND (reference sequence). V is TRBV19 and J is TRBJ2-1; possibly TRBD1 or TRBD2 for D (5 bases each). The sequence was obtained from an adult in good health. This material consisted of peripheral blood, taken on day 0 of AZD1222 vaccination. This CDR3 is CASRGVRSDEQFF. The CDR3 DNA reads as TGTGCCAGCAGAGGGGTGAGGTCCGATGAGCAGTTCTTC.